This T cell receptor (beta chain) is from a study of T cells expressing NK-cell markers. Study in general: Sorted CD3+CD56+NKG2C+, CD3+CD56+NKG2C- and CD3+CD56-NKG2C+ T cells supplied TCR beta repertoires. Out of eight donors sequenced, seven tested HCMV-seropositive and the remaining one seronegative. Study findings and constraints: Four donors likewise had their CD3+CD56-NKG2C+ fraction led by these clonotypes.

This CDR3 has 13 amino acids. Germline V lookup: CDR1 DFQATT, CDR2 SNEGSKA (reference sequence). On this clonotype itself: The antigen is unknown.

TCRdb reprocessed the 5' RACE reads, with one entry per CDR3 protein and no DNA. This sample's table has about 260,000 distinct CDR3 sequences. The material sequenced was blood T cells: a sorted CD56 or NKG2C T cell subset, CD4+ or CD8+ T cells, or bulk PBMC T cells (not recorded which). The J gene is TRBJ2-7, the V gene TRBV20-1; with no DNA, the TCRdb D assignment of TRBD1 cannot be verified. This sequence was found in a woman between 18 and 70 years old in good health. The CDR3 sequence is CSAPGTTGPEQYF.